These 4 T cell receptor beta chains originate from one sample sequenced in a study of CD8 T cells in Susac syndrome. Reverse transcription of roughly 0.5 to 1 ug RNA was performed with random hexamers. TCRdb reprocessed the immunoSEQ multiplex PCR reads with MiXCR, giving one entry per CDR3 protein. The profile shows roughly 150,000 distinct CDR3 sequences, over 85% of them singletons. Sequences were obtained from CD8+ T cells from PBMCs. Receptor source: a human donor with multiple sclerosis.

The chain couples TRBV20-1 to TRBJ2-7; D is perhaps TRBD1 (6 bases). CDR3 length equals 15 residues. Trimming left V 2 bases short and J 0 bases short, with 14 bases between. CDR1 is DFQATT, CDR2 SNEGSKA, per germline (reference sequence). The CDR3 nucleotides are TGCAGTGCTAGACCTACAGGGACGGTCTCCTACGAGCAGTACTTC. Its translation is CSARPTGTVSYEQYF.

The chain has TRBV4-3 and TRBJ2-2, with 8 bases fitting TRBD1. Germline CDR1 is LGHNA and CDR2 is YSLEER. V shed 0 bases and J 7 bases; nucleotides not matched to a gene: 10. The CDR3 contains 17 residues. The CDR3 reads CASSQDRSQGGGGELFF. The CDR3 nucleotides are TGCGCCAGCAGCCAAGATAGGTCACAGGGGGGAGGCGGGGAGCTGTTTTTT.

The rearrangement joins TRBV7-9 to TRBJ2-7; the D gene is possibly TRBD1 (5 bases). Germline V gene data show CDR1 as SEHNR and CDR2 as FQNEAQ (reference sequence). The ends were cut back, 5 bases at V and 2 bases at J, with 13 bases in the middle. The CDR3 length is 14 residues. The CDR3 coding sequence is TGTGCCAGCAGCCTAGGGGCAGACCCCTACGAGCAGTACTTC. Its protein is CASSLGADPYEQYF.

The chain is built from TRBV5-4 and TRBJ2-2; D remains unclear. The CDR3 loop spans 13 amino acids. V was trimmed by 4 bases and J by 7 bases, leaving 11 bases between them. CDR1 is SGHNT and CDR2 is YYREEE in the germline V gene (reference sequence). The chain's CDR3 is CASSHLVGGELFF. The CDR3 DNA follows: TGTGCCAGCAGCCATCTGGTCGGCGGGGAGCTGTTTTTT.